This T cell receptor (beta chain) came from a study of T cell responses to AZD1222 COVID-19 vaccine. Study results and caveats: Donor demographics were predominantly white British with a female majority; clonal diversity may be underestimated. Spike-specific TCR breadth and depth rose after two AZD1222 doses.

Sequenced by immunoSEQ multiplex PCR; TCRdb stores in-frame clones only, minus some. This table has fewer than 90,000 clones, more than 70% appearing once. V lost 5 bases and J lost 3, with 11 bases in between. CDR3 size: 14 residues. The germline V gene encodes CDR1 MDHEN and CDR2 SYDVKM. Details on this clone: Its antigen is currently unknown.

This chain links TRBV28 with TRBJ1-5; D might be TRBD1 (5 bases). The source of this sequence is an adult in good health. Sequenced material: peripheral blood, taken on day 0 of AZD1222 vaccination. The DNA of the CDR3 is TGTGCCAGCAGTCATCGACAGTTCAATCAGCCCCAGCATTTT. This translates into CASSHRQFNQPQHF. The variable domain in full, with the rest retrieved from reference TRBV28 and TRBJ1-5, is DVKVTQSSRYLVKRTGEKVFLECVQDMDHENMFWYRQDPGLGLRLIYFSYDVKMKEKGDIPEGYSVSREKKERFSLILESASTNQTSMYLCASSHRQFNQPQHFGDGTRLSIL.